A single sample gave rise to the 22 T cell receptor beta chains below, sequenced in a study of blood T cell repertoires in COVID-19. TCRdb's table, derived via immunoSEQ multiplex PCR, lists solely in-frame clones and lacks some. The profile shows just over 300,000 clones, 87% of them singletons. Sequenced input: PBMCs or T cells enriched from blood (not recorded which). Receptors originate from a woman aged 18-30 years who had recovered from COVID-19.

The CDR3 bases are TGCGCCAGCAGCTTGACACCCGACAGCCTGAACTATGGCTACACCTTC. Amino acids: CASSLTPDSLNYGYTF. This chain uses TRBV5-1 with TRBJ1-2, with D tentatively TRBD1 (5 bases). The V gene lost 1 base and the J gene lost 2 bases, with 15 bases spanning the gap. The CDR3 runs to 16 residues. Germline values: CDR1 SGHRS, CDR2 YFSETQ.

This sequence joins TRBV30 and TRBJ2-6, with TRBD1 as a possible D gene (5 bases). CDR3 length: 15 residues. The germline CDR1 and CDR2 sequences are GTSNPN and SVGIG (reference sequence). The V end was cut by 3 bases, the J end by 0 bases, with 9 bases between. Here the CDR3 reads CAWRAGNSGANVLTF. DNA of the CDR3: TGTGCCTGGAGGGCAGGGAACTCTGGGGCCAACGTCCTGACTTTC.

This rearrangement joins TRBV23-1 to TRBJ1-6; D unclear. TRBV23-1 is marked as an open reading frame, function uncertain. V lost 0 bases, J lost 2 bases, and 14 bases lay in between. This CDR3 contains 18 residues. The CDR3 sequence is CASSQSGDRGTYNSPLHF. The DNA of the CDR3 is TGCGCCAGCAGTCAATCGGGTGATCGGGGAACCTATAATTCACCCCTCCACTTT.

The V call is TRBV10-3, the J call TRBJ1-1; 11 bases fit TRBD1. The germline CDR1 and CDR2 sequences are ENHRY and SYGVKD. The length of the CDR3 is 19 residues. The junction had 11 bases not matched to a gene; V was cut back by 0 bases and J by 2 bases. The CDR3 is CAISESGGGTGGANTEAFF. The CDR3 DNA is TGTGCCATCAGTGAGTCGGGTGGGGGGACAGGGGGAGCTAACACTGAAGCTTTCTTT.

CDR3 protein: CASSQGARAGNTIYF. CDR3 bases: TGTGCCAGCAGCCAAGGGGCGAGGGCTGGAAACACCATATATTTT. The V call is TRBV14, the J call TRBJ1-3; no reliable D call. Trimming left V 1 base short and J 2 bases short, with 9 bases between. This CDR3 comprises 15 residues. The germline gives CDR1 SGHDN, CDR2 FVKESK.

The gene calls are TRBV7-2 and TRBJ1-2, with 9 positions matching TRBD1. Germline assignment: CDR1 SGHTA and CDR2 FQGNSA. The length of the CDR3 is 15 residues. The V and J ends lost 3 bases and 7 bases, in that order; junction bases with no gene match: 9. CDR3 in DNA: TGTGCCAGCAGCTTCCAGGTCGGGACAGGGAGTGGCTACACCTTC. Translated: CASSFQVGTGSGYTF.

This chain links TRBV2 with TRBJ1-4; 7 bases agree with TRBD1. This CDR3 is built from 14 residues. Trimming cost V 8 bases and J 2 bases; bases outside gene matches: 5. From germline, CDR1 is SNHLY and CDR2 FYNNEI. CDR3 coding DNA: TGTGCCAGCCATAAACAGGGGACTAATGAAAAACTGTTTTTT. Its translation: CASHKQGTNEKLFF.

The chain is built from TRBV7-2 and TRBJ1-3; weak D call: TRBD1 (6 bases). Trimming pared 5 bases from V and 0 bases from J, leaving 14 bases between. This CDR3 region has 16 residues. CDR1 is SGHTA and CDR2 is FQGNSA in the germline V gene. Written as DNA, the CDR3 is TGTGCCAGCAGCCTGTGGACAGTTCACTCTGGAAACACCATATATTTT. Protein sequence: CASSLWTVHSGNTIYF.

V and J are TRBV6-1 and TRBJ2-3, with D perhaps TRBD2 (6 bases). Germline loops: CDR1 MNHNS, CDR2 SASEGT. V was trimmed by 3 bases and J by 1 base, leaving 14 bases between them. The length of the CDR3 is 16 residues. This chain's CDR3 is CASSDLDGRRTDTQYF. The CDR3 DNA reads as TGTGCCAGCAGTGACTTGGACGGGAGACGCACAGATACGCAGTATTTT.

This clone was seen repeatedly, ten times or more. This chain joins TRBV12-3 or TRBV12-4 and TRBJ1-1; D gene ambiguous. The CDR3 runs to 12 residues. Trimming removed 3 bases from V and 4 bases from J, with 6 bases in between. The CDR3 is CASSFSPTEAFF. The DNA for the CDR3 is TGTGCCAGCAGTTTCTCCCCCACTGAAGCTTTCTTT.

The chain joins TRBV9 to TRBJ1-3; D is perhaps TRBD1 (6 bases). The length of the CDR3 is 16 residues. The germline CDR1 and CDR2 sequences are SGDLS and YYNGEE. Trimming shortened V by 4 bases and J by 4 bases, and 18 bases separated the two germline ends. The CDR3 spells CASSSLAGAQGNTIYF. In DNA form, the CDR3 reads TGTGCCAGCAGCTCCTTGGCGGGGGCGCAAGGAAACACCATATATTTT.

This clone has just one count. The rearrangement joins TRBV5-4 to TRBJ2-7; D possibly corresponds to TRBD1 (5 bases). Trimming cost V 4 bases and J 6 bases, with 17 bases left between them. The CDR3 spans 14 residues. The germline CDR1 and CDR2 sequences are SGHNT and YYREEE (reference sequence). This chain's CDR3 is CASSLDWGASEQYF. The CDR3 region has the DNA TGTGCCAGCAGCCTTGACTGGGGCGCGAGCGAGCAGTACTTC.

The chain joins TRBV7-9 to TRBJ1-4, with a tentative D call TRBD1 (5 bases). Trimming took off 2 bases at V and 7 bases at J, with 11 bases between the two ends. Germline CDR1 and CDR2: SEHNR and FQNEAQ (reference sequence). The CDR3 loop spans 14 amino acids. DNA for the CDR3: TGTGCCAGCAGCTTACAGGGTATAGGTGAAAAACTGTTTTTT. Translation gives CASSLQGIGEKLFF.

This clone was detected only once. The rearrangement uses TRBV28 and TRBJ1-2; 8 nucleotides agree with TRBD1. The junction had 7 bases not matched to a gene; V was cut back by 3 bases and J by 4 bases. This CDR3 has 15 residues. Germline V gene lookup returns CDR1 MDHEN and CDR2 SYDVKM. DNA of the CDR3: TGTGCCAGCAGTTTTCAGGGGGCGCAGGGCTATGGCTACACCTTC. Protein: CASSFQGAQGYGYTF.

The V call is TRBV28, the J call TRBJ1-2; no reliable D call. Germline assignment: CDR1 MDHEN and CDR2 SYDVKM. There are 12 residues in the CDR3. V lost 5 bases and J lost 7, with 11 bases in between. CDR3: CASSPQWRGYTF. The CDR3 DNA reads as TGTGCCAGCAGTCCACAGTGGCGTGGCTACACCTTC.

This CDR3 is CASSFASGGQSSYEQYF. DNA for the CDR3: TGTGCCAGCAGTTTCGCTAGCGGGGGGCAGAGCTCCTACGAGCAGTACTTC. J is TRBJ2-7 and V is TRBV28; 11 bases are shared with TRBD2. This CDR3 contains 17 residues. Germline trimming cut 3 bases from V and 0 bases from J; bases unmatched to any gene: 7. CDR1 and CDR2 (germline): MDHEN, SYDVKM.

This clone is a singleton in its sample. The rearrangement links TRBV7-6 to TRBJ1-2, with no clear D. The CDR3 is 13 amino acids. V was shortened by 1 base and J by 4 bases, with 7 bases between the two germline ends. The germline V gene encodes CDR1 SGHVS and CDR2 FNYEAQ. This CDR3 is CASSLVASYGYTF. CDR3 DNA: TGTGCCAGCAGCTTAGTAGCGAGCTATGGCTACACCTTC.

On this clone: Other nucleotide sequences in the sample specify the same CDR3. This chain connects TRBV9 to TRBJ2-5, with 8 bases that match TRBD2. The V gene end was trimmed by 0 bases and the J gene end by 4 bases; junction bases not matched to a gene: 5. CDR3 length equals 15 residues. In germline, CDR1 is SGDLS, CDR2 YYNGEE. The CDR3 DNA sequence: TGTGCCAGCAGCGTAGCCGGGGGGGTAGGAGAGACCCAGTACTTC. Translated, it gives CASSVAGGVGETQYF.

The rearrangement uses TRBV28 and TRBJ1-1; a weak D match, TRBD1 (5 bases). This CDR3 is built from 14 residues. The V end lost 3 bases, the J end lost 10 bases, and 18 bases lay between the germline ends. Germline-derived CDR1 and CDR2 are MDHEN and SYDVKM. The CDR3 nucleotides are TGTGCCAGCAGTTTCGGGGGGGAGGGTGGTCGAGCTTTCTTT. It encodes CASSFGGEGGRAFF.

The chain employs TRBV5-5 and TRBJ2-1; TRBD1 might be the D (7 bases). V was shortened by 4 bases and J by 5 bases, with 19 bases between the two germline ends. CDR3 length: 16 amino acids. The germline V gene encodes CDR1 SGHKS and CDR2 YYEKEE (reference sequence). CDR3 DNA: TGTGCCAGCAGCCTAGCAGGGGGGCAGGCACACAATGAGCAGTTCTTC. Translated, it gives CASSLAGGQAHNEQFF.

The rearrangement uses TRBV7-9 and TRBJ2-3, with 9 bases identical to TRBD2. This CDR3 contains 16 residues. V dropped 2 bases and J dropped 5; count of bases not matched to a gene: 8. Germline-derived CDR1 and CDR2 are SEHNR and FQNEAQ (reference sequence). CDR3 loop: CASSLISGGRGDTQYF. CDR3 nucleotides: TGTGCCAGCAGCTTAATCAGCGGGGGGCGGGGAGATACGCAGTATTTT.

This clone has only one observation. Other DNA sequences in the same sample also yield this CDR3. The CDR3 DNA reads TGTGCCAGCAGCTTTTCACAGGGATCCTACGAGCAGTACTTC. Protein sequence: CASSFSQGSYEQYF. The chain couples TRBV7-3 to TRBJ2-7; possible D gene TRBD1, 6 bases. The CDR3 has 14 residues. Germline values: CDR1 SGHTA, CDR2 FQGTGA. Between the trimmed V and J ends, which lost 3 bases and 1 base, there was a span of 10 bases.